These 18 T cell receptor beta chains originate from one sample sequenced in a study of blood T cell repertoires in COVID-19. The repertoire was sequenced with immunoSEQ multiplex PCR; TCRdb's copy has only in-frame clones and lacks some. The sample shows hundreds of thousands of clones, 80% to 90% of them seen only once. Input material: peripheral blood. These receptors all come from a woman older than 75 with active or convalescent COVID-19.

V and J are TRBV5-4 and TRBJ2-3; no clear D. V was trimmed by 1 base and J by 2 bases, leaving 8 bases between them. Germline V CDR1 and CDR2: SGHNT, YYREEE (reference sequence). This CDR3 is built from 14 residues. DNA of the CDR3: TGTGCCAGCAGCTTGCAGGCTCCCACAGATACGCAGTATTTT. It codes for CASSLQAPTDTQYF.

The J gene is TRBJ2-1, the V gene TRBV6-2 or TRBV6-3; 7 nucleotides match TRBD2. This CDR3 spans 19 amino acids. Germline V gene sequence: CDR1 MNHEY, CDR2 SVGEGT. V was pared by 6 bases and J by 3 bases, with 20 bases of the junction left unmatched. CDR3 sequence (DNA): TGTGCCAGCAGACCTTTGCCTATGATGCTAGCGGTCTTCTACAATGAGCAGTTCTTC. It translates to CASRPLPMMLAVFYNEQFF.

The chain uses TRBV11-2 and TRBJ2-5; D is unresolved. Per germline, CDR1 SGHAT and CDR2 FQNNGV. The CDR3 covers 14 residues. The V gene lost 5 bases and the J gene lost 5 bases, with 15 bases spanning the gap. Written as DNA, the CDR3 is TGTGCCAGCAGCCGACGAGGTGATCTGGAGACCCAGTACTTC. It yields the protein CASSRRGDLETQYF.

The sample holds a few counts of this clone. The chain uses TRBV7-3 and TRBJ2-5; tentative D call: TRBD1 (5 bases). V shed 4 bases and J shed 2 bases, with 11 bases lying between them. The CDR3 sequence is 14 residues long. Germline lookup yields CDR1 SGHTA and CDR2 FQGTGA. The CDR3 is CASSSGPSQETQYF. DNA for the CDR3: TGTGCCAGCAGCTCAGGGCCTTCACAAGAGACCCAGTACTTC.

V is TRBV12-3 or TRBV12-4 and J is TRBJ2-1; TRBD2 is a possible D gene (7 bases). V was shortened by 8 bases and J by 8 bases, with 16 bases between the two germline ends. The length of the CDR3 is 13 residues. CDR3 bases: TGTGCCAGCCAAAAGGGGCGGGGGCATGAGCAGTTCTTC. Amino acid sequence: CASQKGRGHEQFF.

The CDR3 coding sequence is TGTGCCACCAGCCGAAGGGTGACTAGCGGGAGGAATGAGCAGTTCTTC. Residues: CATSRRVTSGRNEQFF. This sequence joins TRBV15 and TRBJ2-1; 13 positions agree with TRBD2. CDR1 is LNHNV and CDR2 is YYDKDF in the germline V gene (reference sequence). The V segment lost 5 bases and the J segment 7 bases; nucleotides outside the gene matches: 8. This CDR3 is built from 16 residues.

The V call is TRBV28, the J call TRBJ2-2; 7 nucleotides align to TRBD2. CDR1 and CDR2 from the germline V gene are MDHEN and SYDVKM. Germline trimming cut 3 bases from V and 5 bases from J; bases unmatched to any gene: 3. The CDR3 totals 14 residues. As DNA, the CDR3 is TGTGCCAGCAGTTTTCGGACTAGTACCGGGGAGCTGTTTTTT. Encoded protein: CASSFRTSTGELFF.

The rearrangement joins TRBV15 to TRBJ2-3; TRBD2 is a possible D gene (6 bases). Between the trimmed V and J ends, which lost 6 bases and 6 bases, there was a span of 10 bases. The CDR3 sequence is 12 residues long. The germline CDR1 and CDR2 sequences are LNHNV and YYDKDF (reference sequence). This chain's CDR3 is CATSQGGDTQYF. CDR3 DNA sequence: TGTGCCACCAGTCAGGGAGGCGATACGCAGTATTTT. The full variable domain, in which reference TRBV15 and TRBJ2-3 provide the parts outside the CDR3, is DAMVIQNPRYQVTQFGKPVTLSCSQTLNHNVMYWYQQKSSQAPKLLFHYYDKDFNNEADTPDNFQSRRPNTSFCFLDIRSPGLGDTAMYLCATSQGGDTQYFGPGTRLTVL.

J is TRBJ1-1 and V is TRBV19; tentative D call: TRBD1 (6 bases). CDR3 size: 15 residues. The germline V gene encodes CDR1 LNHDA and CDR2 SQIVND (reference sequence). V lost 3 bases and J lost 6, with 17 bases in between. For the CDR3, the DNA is TGTGCCAGTAGTATCGAAAGGGGGAGATCCGCTGAAGCTTTCTTT. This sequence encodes CASSIERGRSAEAFF.

Here the CDR3 DNA reads TGTGCCAGCAGCTTAGTACAGGGATTTACTGGAAACACCATATATTTT. Translated, it gives CASSLVQGFTGNTIYF. The chain joins TRBV7-6 to TRBJ1-3; the D gene is possibly TRBD1 (6 bases). The germline V gene encodes CDR1 SGHVS and CDR2 FNYEAQ. Deletions cut 1 base from V and 2 bases from J, with 12 bases between. The CDR3 is made up of 16 amino acids.

CDR3: CASSRDRVGEKLFF. The CDR3 nucleotides read TGTGCCAGCAGCCGAGACAGGGTCGGGGAAAAACTGTTTTTT. This chain joins TRBV9 and TRBJ1-4; 7 bases align to TRBD1. J lost 8 bases, V lost 4 bases, and 8 bases had no gene match. The CDR3 loop spans 14 amino acids. Per germline, CDR1 SGDLS and CDR2 YYNGEE. The full variable domain, its missing parts supplied by reference TRBV9 and TRBJ1-4, is DSGVTQTPKHLITATGQRVTLRCSPRSGDLSVYWYQQSLDQGLQFLIQYYNGEERAKGNILERFSAQQFPDLHSELNLSSLELGDSALYFCASSRDRVGEKLFFGSGTQLSVL.

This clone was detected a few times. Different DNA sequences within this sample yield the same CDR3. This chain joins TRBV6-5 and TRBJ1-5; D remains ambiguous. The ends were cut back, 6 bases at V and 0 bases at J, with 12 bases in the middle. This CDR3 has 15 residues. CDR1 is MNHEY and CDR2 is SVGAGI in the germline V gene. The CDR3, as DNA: TGTGCCAGCAGGATCCGGGAGTATAGCAATCAGCCCCAGCATTTT. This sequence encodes CASRIREYSNQPQHF.

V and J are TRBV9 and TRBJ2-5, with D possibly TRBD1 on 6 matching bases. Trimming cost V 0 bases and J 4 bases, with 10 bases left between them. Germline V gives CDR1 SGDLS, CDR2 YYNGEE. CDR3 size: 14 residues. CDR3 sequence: CASSVEAGVETQYF. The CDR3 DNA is TGTGCCAGCAGCGTAGAAGCAGGGGTAGAGACCCAGTACTTC.

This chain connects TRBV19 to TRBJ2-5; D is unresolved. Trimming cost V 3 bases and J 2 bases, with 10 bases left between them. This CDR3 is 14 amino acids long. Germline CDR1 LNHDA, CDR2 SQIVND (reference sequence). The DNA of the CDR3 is TGTGCCAGTAGTATTGCTCGGAGTCAAGAGACCCAGTACTTC. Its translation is CASSIARSQETQYF.

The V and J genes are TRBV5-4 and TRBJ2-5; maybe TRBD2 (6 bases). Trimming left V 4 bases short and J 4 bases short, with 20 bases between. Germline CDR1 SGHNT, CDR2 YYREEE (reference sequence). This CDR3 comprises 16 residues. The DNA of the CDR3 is TGTGCCAGCAGCCGTGGAAAGAGCGGGCTCCCAGAGACCCAGTACTTC. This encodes CASSRGKSGLPETQYF. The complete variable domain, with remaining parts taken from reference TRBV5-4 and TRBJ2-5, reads ETGVTQSPTHLIKTRGQQVTLRCSSQSGHNTVSWYQQALGQGPQFIFQYYREEENGRGNFPPRFSGLQFPNYSSELNVNALELDDSALYLCASSRGKSGLPETQYFGPGTRLLVL.

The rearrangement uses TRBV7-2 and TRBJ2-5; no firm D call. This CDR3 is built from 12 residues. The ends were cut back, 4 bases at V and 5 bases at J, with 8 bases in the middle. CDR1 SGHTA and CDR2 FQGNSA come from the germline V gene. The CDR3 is CASSSLIETQYF. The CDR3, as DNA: TGTGCCAGCAGCTCCCTAATTGAGACCCAGTACTTC. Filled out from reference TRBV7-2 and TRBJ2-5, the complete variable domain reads GAGVSQSPSNKVTEKGKDVELRCDPISGHTALYWYRQSLGQGLEFLIYFQGNSAPDKSGLPSDRFSAERTGGSVSTLTIQRTQQEDSAVYLCASSSLIETQYFGPGTRLLVL.

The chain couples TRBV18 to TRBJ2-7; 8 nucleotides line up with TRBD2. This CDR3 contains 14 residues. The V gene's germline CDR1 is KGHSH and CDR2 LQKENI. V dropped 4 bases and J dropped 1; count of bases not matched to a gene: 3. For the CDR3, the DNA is TGTGCCAGCTCACTGACTAGCGAATCCTACGAGCAGTACTTC. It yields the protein CASSLTSESYEQYF.

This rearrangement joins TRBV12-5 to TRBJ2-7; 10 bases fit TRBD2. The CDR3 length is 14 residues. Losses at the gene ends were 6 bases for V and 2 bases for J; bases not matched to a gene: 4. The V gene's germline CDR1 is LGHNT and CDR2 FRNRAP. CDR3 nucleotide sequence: TGTGCTAGTGGATCTAGCGGGAGCACCTACGAGCAGTACTTC. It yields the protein CASGSSGSTYEQYF.